This T cell receptor (beta chain) is from a study of cytomegalovirus exposure and HLA in healthy donors. About the study: There were approximately 81 million unique TCRs (from HLA-typed donors) in an early data release. Among over 350 genotyped donors, around 81% fell in the Caucasian-associated ancestry cluster.

Study-wide points: Later analysis showed most CMV-associated TCR beta chains appearing HLA-restricted.

CDR1 and CDR2 (germline): MNHEY, SMNVEV (reference sequence). There are 14 residues in the CDR3. V trimming: 8 bases; J trimming: 2 bases; junction bases outside the gene matches: 6. This clone has just a few counts. Its antigen remains unidentified. PCR was performed using 60 Vbeta and 13 Jbeta primers. Produced via immunoSEQ multiplex PCR; TCRdb's table is partial and in-frame only. The sample contains about 62,000 clones, 70% to 75% of which appear only once. This clonotype originated in a woman aged 25 to 39 in good health and CMV-seronegative. The chain couples TRBV27 to TRBJ2-7; 10 bases are shared with TRBD1. The sequencing input was PBMCs. CDR3 sequence (DNA): TGTGCCAGCGGCCGGACAGGGGGGGCCTACGAGCAGTACTTC. Translating it yields CASGRTGGAYEQYF.